Below are 23 T cell receptor beta chains sequenced from a single sample in a study of OX40 agonist ivuxolimab in advanced cancers. The assay was immunoSEQ multiplex PCR, and TCRdb's table has in-frame clones only and misses some. The data show approximately 45,000 clones, roughly 94% seen once. The sample in question was CD4+ or CD8+ T cells sorted from blood, obtained in a trial of the OX40 agonist ivuxolimab. These receptors were obtained from an adult with an advanced solid tumor such as melanoma, head and neck, liver or kidney cancer.

J is TRBJ2-3 and V is TRBV5-6; the D is unclear. Trimming took 6 bases from V and 7 from J, leaving 12 bases between them. CDR1 is SGHDT and CDR2 is YYEEEE in the germline V gene. The CDR3 has 12 residues. This CDR3 reads CASMNLKNTQYF. The CDR3 nucleotides read TGTGCCAGCATGAACCTAAAAAATACGCAGTATTTT.

The gene calls are TRBV9 and TRBJ2-1, with TRBD1 matching 8 bases. The V gene's germline CDR1 is SGDLS and CDR2 YYNGEE. There are 14 residues in the CDR3. V dropped 3 bases and J dropped 10; count of bases not matched to a gene: 9. CDR3 amino acids: CASSGQGTGGEQFF. CDR3 DNA: TGTGCCAGCAGCGGACAAGGGACAGGCGGCGAGCAGTTCTTC.

The V and J genes are TRBV28 and TRBJ2-3; D ambiguous. From germline, CDR1 is MDHEN and CDR2 SYDVKM. The V and J ends lost 1 base and 7 bases respectively, with 9 bases between them. The CDR3 has 13 amino acids. The CDR3 sequence: CASSLLVAYTQYF. CDR3 nucleotide sequence: TGTGCCAGCAGTTTATTAGTGGCCTATACGCAGTATTTT.

The chain joins TRBV6-1 to TRBJ2-1; 11 nucleotides match TRBD2. Germline V gene data show CDR1 as MNHNS and CDR2 as SASEGT. The trim removed 3 bases at V and 3 bases at J, leaving 4 bases unmatched. CDR3 size: 16 residues. The CDR3 nucleotides read TGTGCCAGCAGTGACCGACTAGCGGGGTACTACAATGAGCAGTTCTTC. It translates to CASSDRLAGYYNEQFF.

The chain joins TRBV6-6 to TRBJ1-5, with D possibly TRBD1 on 5 matching bases. Germline CDR1 is MNHNY and CDR2 is SVGAGI (reference sequence). V lost 7 bases to trimming and J lost 3 bases, with 13 bases between them. The CDR3 consists of 14 residues. The CDR3 sequence is CASTHRGYNQPQHF. The CDR3 coding sequence is TGTGCCAGCACCCATCGGGGGTACAATCAGCCCCAGCATTTT.

The J gene is TRBJ2-5, the V gene TRBV7-2; 13 bases agree with TRBD2. The germline V gene has CDR1 SGHTA and CDR2 FQGNSA. V trimming: 3 bases; J trimming: 11 bases; junction bases outside the gene matches: 9. CDR3 length: 15 amino acids. CDR3 sequence (DNA): TGTGCCAGCAGCTTCTTACTAGCGGGAGGGGAGTCGCAGTACTTC. Encoded protein: CASSFLLAGGESQYF.

For this clone: At one end the junction does not follow the germline gene, possibly because of a read error. The chain joins TRBV7-7 to TRBJ2-7; 7 bases map to TRBD1. CDR1 and CDR2 from the germline V gene are SSHAT and FNYEAQ (reference sequence). The CDR3 length is 14 residues. The CDR3 spells CASSSSTGSYEQYF. The CDR3 region has the DNA TGTGCTAGCAGCTCCTCGACAGGGTCCTACGAGCAGTACTTC.

The genes are TRBV11-2 and TRBJ1-1; TRBD1 aligns across 8 bases. The ends lost 4 bases at V and 1 base at J; junction bases unmatched: 14. The CDR3 has 18 amino acids. The germline gives CDR1 SGHAT, CDR2 FQNNGV. The CDR3 here is CASSSFYRGKDGNTEAFF. CDR3 in DNA: TGTGCCAGCAGCTCTTTCTACAGGGGGAAGGACGGGAACACTGAAGCTTTCTTT. The entire variable domain, with the rest obtained from reference TRBV11-2 and TRBJ1-1, is as follows: EAGVAQSPRYKIIEKRQSVAFWCNPISGHATLYWYQQILGQGPKLLIQFQNNGVVDDSQLPKDRFSAERLKGVDSTLKIQPAKLEDSAVYLCASSSFYRGKDGNTEAFFGQGTRLTVV.

The chain uses TRBV29-1 and TRBJ1-2; TRBD1 aligns across 7 bases. V lost 3 bases and J lost 3; bases outside the gene matches: 4. Germline CDR1 reads SQVTM; CDR2 reads ANQGSEA. The CDR3 is 13 residues long. The CDR3 loop is CSVDRDRDYGYTF. CDR3 sequence (DNA): TGCAGCGTTGACCGGGACAGAGACTATGGCTACACCTTC.

The chain uses TRBV5-1 and TRBJ2-3; TRBD2 agrees at 11 bases. V shed 1 base, J shed 1 base, and the junction held 5 bases outside the gene matches. From germline, CDR1 is SGHRS and CDR2 YFSETQ. The length of the CDR3 is 17 residues. The CDR3 reads CASSLPLSGRGTDTQYF. The DNA for the CDR3 is TGCGCCAGCAGCTTGCCTCTTAGCGGGAGGGGCACAGATACGCAGTATTTT.

This chain connects TRBV6-5 to TRBJ1-1; D gene unclear. CDR1 and CDR2 from the germline V gene are MNHEY and SVGAGI. The germline V and J ends were trimmed by 7 bases and 1 base, with 10 bases remaining between them. CDR3 length equals 13 residues. The CDR3 loop is CASNLGWNTEAFF. In DNA form, the CDR3 reads TGTGCCAGCAACCTAGGATGGAACACTGAAGCTTTCTTT.

The V gene is TRBV11-3, the J gene TRBJ1-1, with 11 nucleotides matching TRBD1. Germline values: CDR1 SGHNT, CDR2 YENEEA. This CDR3 is 16 amino acids long. The ends lost 3 bases at V and 3 bases at J; junction bases unmatched: 6. The chain's CDR3 is CASSFGQGAVDTEAFF. CDR3 in DNA: TGTGCCAGCAGCTTTGGACAGGGGGCGGTGGACACTGAAGCTTTCTTT. Full variable domain (rest looked up from reference TRBV11-3 and TRBJ1-1): EAGVVQSPRYKIIEKKQPVAFWCNPISGHNTLYWYLQNLGQGPELLIRYENEEAVDDSQLPKDRFSAERLKGVDSTLKIQPAELGDSAVYLCASSFGQGAVDTEAFFGQGTRLTVV.

V is TRBV18 and J is TRBJ2-7; no clear D. Germline lookup yields CDR1 KGHSH and CDR2 LQKENI. The CDR3 length is 13 residues. V was clipped by 4 bases and J by 0 bases, with 7 bases between them. CDR3 in DNA: TGTGCCAGCTCACTCCGGAGCTCCTACGAGCAGTACTTC. It translates to CASSLRSSYEQYF.

This chain links TRBV27 with TRBJ2-3; 11 bases are shared with TRBD1. The CDR3 loop spans 15 amino acids. The germline V gene has CDR1 MNHEY and CDR2 SMNVEV (reference sequence). Unmatched junction bases numbered 5, after V lost 5 bases and J lost 4 bases. CDR3 amino acids: CASSPGTGGADTQYF. CDR3 nucleotide sequence: TGTGCCAGCAGTCCCGGGACAGGGGGTGCAGATACGCAGTATTTT.

The chain has TRBV30 and TRBJ1-2; the match to TRBD1 covers 8 bases. The germline gives CDR1 GTSNPN, CDR2 SVGIG (reference sequence). The CDR3 extends over 11 amino acids. CDR3 sequence reads: CAKDRGYGYTF. CDR3 coding DNA: TGTGCAAAAGACAGGGGCTATGGCTACACCTTC. Using reference TRBV30 and TRBJ1-2 for the parts outside the CDR3, the full variable domain is SQTIHQWPATLVQPVGSPLSLECTVEGTSNPNLYWYRQAAGRGLQLLFYSVGIGQISSEVPQNLSASRPQDRQFILSSKKLLLSDSGFYLCAKDRGYGYTFGSGTRLTVV.

The chain carries TRBV28 and TRBJ1-4; D uncertain. Trimming removed 4 bases at V and 2 bases at J, with 11 bases between. CDR3 length: 15 amino acids. In germline, CDR1 is MDHEN, CDR2 SYDVKM. The CDR3 DNA reads as TGTGCCAGCAGTTCGGACCCTGGGACTAATGAAAAACTGTTTTTT. This codes for CASSSDPGTNEKLFF.

The chain carries TRBV4-3 and TRBJ2-5, with a weak D call TRBD1 (6 bases). Trimming cost V 0 bases and J 3 bases, with 14 bases left between them. Per the germline V gene, CDR1 is LGHNA and CDR2 is YSLEER. The CDR3 consists of 16 residues. This chain's CDR3 is CASSQETGLIEETQYF. The CDR3 bases are TGCGCCAGCAGCCAAGAGACAGGTCTAATTGAAGAGACCCAGTACTTC.

This clone was seen a handful of times. The chain joins TRBV10-1 to TRBJ2-7; D may correspond to TRBD1 or TRBD2 (5 bases each). Germline CDR1 WNHNN, CDR2 SYGVQD (reference sequence). CDR3 size: 16 residues. The V end lost 8 bases, the J end lost 4 bases, and 24 bases lay between the germline ends. This CDR3 reads CASDESGPRDRYEQYF. CDR3 nucleotide sequence: TGCGCCAGCGATGAAAGCGGCCCTAGGGACCGGTACGAGCAGTACTTC.

The chain couples TRBV11-2 to TRBJ1-3; TRBD1 aligns across 10 bases. CDR1 and CDR2 from the germline V gene are SGHAT and FQNNGV. The CDR3 covers 16 residues. Trimming at V came to 5 bases and at J to 3 bases, leaving 7 bases not matched to a gene. Here the CDR3 DNA reads TGTGCCAGCAGCGCGGGACAGGGGTTGAGTGGAAACACCATATATTTT. Amino acids: CASSAGQGLSGNTIYF.

The chain combines TRBV6-1 with TRBJ2-5; D uncertain. From germline, CDR1 is MNHNS and CDR2 SASEGT. Trimming pared 1 base from V and 9 bases from J, leaving 21 bases between. CDR3 length equals 16 residues. CDR3 amino acids: CASSEGVLGPSGAQYF. In nucleotides, the CDR3 is TGTGCCAGCAGTGAAGGTGTTTTAGGGCCCTCTGGGGCCCAGTACTTC.

This clone was recorded only once. The gene calls are TRBV9 and TRBJ2-7, with 7 bases fitting TRBD2. Germline values: CDR1 SGDLS, CDR2 YYNGEE. The junction had 8 bases not matched to a gene; V was cut back by 0 bases and J by 5 bases. This CDR3 is 15 amino acids long. CDR3 sequence reads: CASSVGGGTIHEQYF. The CDR3 DNA reads TGTGCCAGCAGCGTAGGCGGGGGAACAATCCACGAGCAGTACTTC.

The genes are TRBV27 and TRBJ2-1; 13 bases agree with TRBD2. Germline V gene sequence: CDR1 MNHEY, CDR2 SMNVEV (reference sequence). The CDR3 length is 15 residues. Trimming removed 3 bases from V and 12 bases from J; junction bases left unmatched: 8. CDR3 coding DNA: TGTGCCAGCAGTTTCATACTAGCGGGGGGGTCGGTGCAGTTCTTC. Its translation is CASSFILAGGSVQFF.

V is TRBV6-5 and J is TRBJ2-5; no reliable D call. The CDR3 runs to 14 residues. Trimming took off 2 bases at V and 5 bases at J, with 12 bases between the two ends. Germline CDR1 is MNHEY and CDR2 is SVGAGI. CDR3 in amino acids: CASSYVGSRETQYF. The CDR3 nucleotides read TGTGCCAGCAGTTACGTCGGTAGCCGGGAGACCCAGTACTTC.